These T cell receptor beta chains were read from a single sample in a study of CD8+ T cells in alopecia areata. The repertoire was sequenced with immunoSEQ multiplex PCR; TCRdb's copy has only in-frame clones and lacks some. The sample holds more than 95,000 clones, 55% to 70% seen once. Sequencing was done on a sample of CD4+ T cells sorted from blood. The source of these receptors is a human donor in good health. Both conserved end residues are part of each CDR3. A D gene is named only where the DNA matches it firmly. A row's size may be missing; if present it is once, few, many or a size class.

TRBV2,TRBJ2-1,few,.,13,CASSDLGADEQFF,TGTGCCAGCAGTGACCTCGGGGCGGATGAGCAGTTCTTC
TRBV30,TRBJ2-5,.,.,13,CAWSGGLQETQYF,TGTGCCTGGAGTGGGGGTTTACAAGAGACCCAGTACTTC
TRBV11-2,TRBJ1-1,.,.,14,CASSSSTLNTEAFF,TGTGCCAGCAGCTCCTCTACCTTGAACACTGAAGCTTTCTTT
TRBV2,TRBJ2-3,.,.,13,CASKRSFTDTQYF,TGTGCCAGCAAGAGAAGCTTCACAGATACGCAGTATTTT
TRBV30,TRBJ1-5,.,.,15,CAWTHKGRGNQPQHF,TGTGCCTGGACCCATAAAGGACGGGGCAATCAGCCCCAGCATTTT
TRBV15,TRBJ2-3,.,TRBD2,15,CATSIIAGSTDTQYF,TGTGCCACCAGCATCATAGCGGGGAGCACAGATACGCAGTATTTT
TRBV5-7,TRBJ2-2,.,TRBD1,13,CASSRDRPGELFF,TGTGCCAGCAGTCGGGACAGGCCCGGGGAGCTGTTTTTT
TRBV13,TRBJ1-6,few,TRBD1,14,CASSSQGAASPLHF,TGTGCCAGCAGCTCACAGGGGGCAGCTTCACCCCTCCACTTT
TRBV29-1,TRBJ2-7,.,TRBD1,11,CSVDTGQGQYF,TGCAGCGTTGATACGGGACAGGGGCAGTACTTC
TRBV30,TRBJ1-4,.,.,13,CAWEAPGEEKLFF,TGTGCCTGGGAGGCCCCAGGGGAGGAAAAACTGTTTTTT
TRBV15,TRBJ1-2,.,.,13,CATSNSLGGGYTF,TGTGCCACCAGCAACTCCCTCGGTGGTGGCTACACCTTC
TRBV4-2,TRBJ2-5,.,TRBD2,16,CASSRRGDLPQETQYF,TGTGCCAGCAGCCGGCGGGGGGACTTGCCCCAGGAGACCCAGTACTTC
TRBV30,TRBJ1-4,.,.,11,CAWSVQEKLFF,TGTGCCTGGAGTGTACAGGAAAAACTGTTTTTT
TRBV7-9,TRBJ1-6,.,.,14,CASSLEQYNSPLHF,TGTGCCAGCAGCTTAGAACAGTATAATTCACCCCTCCACTTT
TRBV29-1,TRBJ1-1,.,.,11,CSVDRGTEAFF,TGCAGCGTTGATCGGGGCACTGAAGCTTTCTTT
TRBV5-6,TRBJ1-2,.,.,15,CASSLAPGASYGYTF,TGTGCCAGCAGCTTGGCGCCAGGGGCCTCGTATGGCTACACCTTC